The T cell receptor beta chain under discussion was sequenced for a study of blood T cells in healthy people across ages. Study conclusions and caveats: Estimated diversity across one million T cells was deemed an underestimate.

Through a sample-barcoded 5' primer and a J-beta primer mix, a second PCR was run for roughly 6 to 12 cycles. Researchers report that each sample yielded at least 2.5 million CDR3-containing paired-end reads. TCRdb re-called the 5' RACE reads through MiXCR, storing one row per CDR3 protein. This table has around 700,000 distinct CDR3 sequences, approximately 25% appearing once. To note about this clonotype: Antigen specificity is unknown.

CDR3 length equals 16 residues. The data also belong to a second study, concerning T cells of mothers and their children. That report notes: Study donors consisted of three healthy Caucasian mothers and their six children.

This sequence originates from a boy aged 5 to 17 in good health. The sequencing sample was made of blood. The chain recombines TRBV21-1 with TRBJ2-5; the table's D call TRBD1 went unverified against the DNA. TRBV21-1 is deemed a pseudogene. The CDR3 DNA reads as TGTGCCAGCAGCCCTGAGGGACAGAAGTTCCAAGAGACCCAGTACTTC. This translates into CASSPEGQKFQETQYF.